The clone carrying this T cell receptor (beta chain) has at least ten counts. Its antigen is unknown. This entry belongs to a study of T-cell memory formation after mild COVID-19. Study-level information: TCR clusters were mostly confined to one donor each.

Germline values: CDR1 DFQATT, CDR2 SNEGSKA (reference sequence). The CDR3 sequence is 14 residues long. J gave up 8 bases and V 0 bases, and 3 bases lay outside the gene matches. TCRdb processed the 5' RACE reads anew with MiXCR; each CDR3 protein has one entry. In the table there are 550,000 to 700,000 distinct CDR3 sequences, 18% of which are singletons. Overall study results and limits: In pre-infection memory, a portion of responding clones appeared, which suggested that cross-reactive memory joined. Day 15 to 85 contractors were CD4/CD8 balanced; later expanders leaned CD4+. The main location of contracting CD4+ clones was CM and EM, and that of contracting CD8+ clones was EMRA.

The clonotype comes from an adult woman who had mild COVID-19 (a few samples of this study predate the infection). Cell type and time point are not known. Sequencing input: PBMCs or a T cell subset sorted from them (not recorded which). This chain joins TRBV20-1 and TRBJ2-1; TRBD1 matches 11 bases. The CDR3 DNA follows: TGCAGTGCTAGAGACGGACAGGGGGCCGATGAGCAGTTCTTC. Protein sequence: CSARDGQGADEQFF.